This entry concerns a single T cell receptor (beta chain). The data are from a study of blood T cell repertoires in COVID-19. Study as a whole: The United States, Italy and Spain provided the acute and convalescent COVID-19 samples. Sources were T cells, B-cell-depleted T cells, or PBMCs; the material itself was cDNA or gDNA.

TCRdb's table, derived via immunoSEQ multiplex PCR, lists solely in-frame clones and lacks some. The table shows more than 400,000 clones, with about 90% occurring only once. CDR1 is GTSNPN and CDR2 is SVGIG in the germline V gene (reference sequence). This CDR3 spans 12 amino acids. Trimming at V came to 4 bases and at J to 0 bases, leaving 0 bases not matched to a gene. Participants came from about two dozen US areas, aged about 18 to 89 years. This rearrangement joins TRBV30 to TRBJ2-7, with 7 bases aligning to TRBD2. The sample was PBMCs or T cells enriched from blood (not recorded which). The source of this sequence is a man aged 18-30 years who had recovered from COVID-19. As DNA, the CDR3 is TGTGCCTGGACTAGCGGCTCCTACGAGCAGTACTTC. This codes for CAWTSGSYEQYF.